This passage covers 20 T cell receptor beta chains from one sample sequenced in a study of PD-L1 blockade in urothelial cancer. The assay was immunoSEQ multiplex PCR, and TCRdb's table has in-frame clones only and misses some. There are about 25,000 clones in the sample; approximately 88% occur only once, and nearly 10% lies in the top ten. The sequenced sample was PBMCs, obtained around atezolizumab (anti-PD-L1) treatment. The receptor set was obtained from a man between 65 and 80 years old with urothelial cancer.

CDR3: CASNSYNEQFF. CDR3 sequence (DNA): TGCGCCAGCAATAGCTACAATGAGCAGTTCTTC. This chain joins TRBV5-1 and TRBJ2-1; D is unresolved. Trimming pared 6 bases from V and 3 bases from J, leaving 4 bases between. Germline CDR1 SGHRS, CDR2 YFSETQ. The CDR3 is made up of 11 amino acids.

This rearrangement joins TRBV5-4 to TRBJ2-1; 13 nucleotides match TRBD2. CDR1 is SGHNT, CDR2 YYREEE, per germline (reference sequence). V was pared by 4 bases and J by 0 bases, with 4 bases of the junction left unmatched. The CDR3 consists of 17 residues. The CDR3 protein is CASSMGLAGRSYNEQFF. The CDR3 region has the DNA TGTGCCAGCAGCATGGGACTAGCGGGACGCTCCTACAATGAGCAGTTCTTC.

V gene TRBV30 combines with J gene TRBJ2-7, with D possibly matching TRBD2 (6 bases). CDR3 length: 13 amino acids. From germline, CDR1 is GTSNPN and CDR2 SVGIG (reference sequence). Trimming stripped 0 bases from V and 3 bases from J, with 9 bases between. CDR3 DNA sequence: TGTGCCTGGAGTGTGGGGGGTGACTACGAGCAGTACTTC. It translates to CAWSVGGDYEQYF.

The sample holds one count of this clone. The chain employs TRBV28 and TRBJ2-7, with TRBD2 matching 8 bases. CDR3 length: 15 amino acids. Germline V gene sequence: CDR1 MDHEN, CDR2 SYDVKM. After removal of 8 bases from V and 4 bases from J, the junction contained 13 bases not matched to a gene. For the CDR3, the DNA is TGTGCCAGCGTTGGGGCGGGGGGCAAGGTATACGAGCAGTACTTC. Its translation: CASVGAGGKVYEQYF.

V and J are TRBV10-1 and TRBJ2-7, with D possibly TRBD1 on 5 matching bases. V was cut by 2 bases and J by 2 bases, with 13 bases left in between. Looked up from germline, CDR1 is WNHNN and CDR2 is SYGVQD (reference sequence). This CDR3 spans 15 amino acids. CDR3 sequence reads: CASSEGASKAYEQYF. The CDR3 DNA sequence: TGCGCCAGCAGTGAGGGGGCTAGTAAGGCCTACGAGCAGTACTTC.

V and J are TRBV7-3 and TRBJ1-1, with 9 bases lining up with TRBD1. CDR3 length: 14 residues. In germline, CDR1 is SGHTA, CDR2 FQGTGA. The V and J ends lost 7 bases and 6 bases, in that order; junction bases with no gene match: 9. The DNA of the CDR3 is TGTGCCAGCATCCGGGACAGGGTTAGGGCTGAAGCTTTCTTT. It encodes CASIRDRVRAEAFF.

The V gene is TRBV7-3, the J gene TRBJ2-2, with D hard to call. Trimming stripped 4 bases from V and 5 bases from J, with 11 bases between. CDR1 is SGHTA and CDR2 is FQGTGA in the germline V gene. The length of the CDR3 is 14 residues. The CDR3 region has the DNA TGTGCCAGCAGCTCCGCTTTTCGGACCGGGGAGCTGTTTTTT. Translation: CASSSAFRTGELFF. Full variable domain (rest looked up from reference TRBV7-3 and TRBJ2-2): GAGVSQTPSNKVTEKGKYVELRCDPISGHTALYWYRQSLGQGPEFLIYFQGTGAADDSGLPNDRFFAVRPEGSVSTLKIQRTERGDSAVYLCASSSAFRTGELFFGEGSRLTVL.

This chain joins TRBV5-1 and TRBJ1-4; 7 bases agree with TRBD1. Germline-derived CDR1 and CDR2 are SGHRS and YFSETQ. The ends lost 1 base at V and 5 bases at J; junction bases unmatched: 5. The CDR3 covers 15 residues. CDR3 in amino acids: CASSLRTGSNEKLFF. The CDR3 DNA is TGCGCCAGCAGCTTGAGGACAGGCTCGAATGAAAAACTGTTTTTT. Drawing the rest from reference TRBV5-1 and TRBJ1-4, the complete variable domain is KAGVTQTPRYLIKTRGQQVTLSCSPISGHRSVSWYQQTPGQGLQFLFEYFSETQRNKGNFPGRFSGRQFSNSRSEMNVSTLELGDSALYLCASSLRTGSNEKLFFGSGTQLSVL.

In DNA, the CDR3 is TGCGCCAGCAGTGAGTTGACAATGGAGCAGTTCTTC. Its protein product is CASSELTMEQFF. The chain recombines TRBV10-2 with TRBJ2-1; D call uncertain. The germline CDR1 and CDR2 sequences are WSHSY and SAAADI. This CDR3 contains 12 residues. V lost 1 base and J lost 10, with 8 bases in between.

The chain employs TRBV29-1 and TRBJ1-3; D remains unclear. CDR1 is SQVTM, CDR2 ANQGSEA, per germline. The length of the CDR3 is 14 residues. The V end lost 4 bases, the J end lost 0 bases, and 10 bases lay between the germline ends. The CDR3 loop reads CSVVAGLSGNTIYF. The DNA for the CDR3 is TGCAGCGTTGTGGCAGGCCTCTCTGGAAACACCATATATTTT.

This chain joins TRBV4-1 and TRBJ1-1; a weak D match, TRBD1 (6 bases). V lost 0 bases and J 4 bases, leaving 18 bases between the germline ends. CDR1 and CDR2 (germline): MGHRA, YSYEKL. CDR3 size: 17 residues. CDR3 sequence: CASSQDPQGLLGTEAFF. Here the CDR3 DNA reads TGCGCCAGCAGCCAAGATCCACAGGGCCTATTGGGCACTGAAGCTTTCTTT.

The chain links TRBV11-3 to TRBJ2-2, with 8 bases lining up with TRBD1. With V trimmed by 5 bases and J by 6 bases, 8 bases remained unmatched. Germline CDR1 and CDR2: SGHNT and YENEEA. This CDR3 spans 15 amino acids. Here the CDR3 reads CASSAPQGEAGELFF. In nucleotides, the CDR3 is TGTGCCAGCAGCGCCCCACAGGGGGAGGCCGGGGAGCTGTTTTTT.

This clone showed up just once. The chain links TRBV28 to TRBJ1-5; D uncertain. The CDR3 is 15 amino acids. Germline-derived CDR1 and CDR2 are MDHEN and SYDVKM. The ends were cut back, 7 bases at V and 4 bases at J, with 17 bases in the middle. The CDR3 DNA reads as TGTGCCAGCACCAAGAGGGCAGGAGATAATCAGCCCCAGCATTTT. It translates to CASTKRAGDNQPQHF.

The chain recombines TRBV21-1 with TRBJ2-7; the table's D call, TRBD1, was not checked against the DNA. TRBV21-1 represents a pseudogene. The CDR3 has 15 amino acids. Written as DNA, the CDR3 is TGTGCCAGCACCCCACCGCCGGGACAGTTCCCCGAGCAGTACTTC. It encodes CASTPPPGQFPEQYF.

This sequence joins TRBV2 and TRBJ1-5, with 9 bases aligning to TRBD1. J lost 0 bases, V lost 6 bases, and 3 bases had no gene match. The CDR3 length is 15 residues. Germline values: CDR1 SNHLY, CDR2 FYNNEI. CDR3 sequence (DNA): TGTGCCAGCAGCGCGGACAGGGGTAGCAATCAGCCCCAGCATTTT. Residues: CASSADRGSNQPQHF. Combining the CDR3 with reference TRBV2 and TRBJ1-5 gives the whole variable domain EPEVTQTPSHQVTQMGQEVILRCVPISNHLYFYWYRQILGQKVEFLVSFYNNEISEKSEIFDDQFSVERPDGSNFTLKIRSTKLEDSAMYFCASSADRGSNQPQHFGDGTRLSIL.

The CDR3 sequence is CASSLKGDRGQPQHF. CDR3 coding DNA: TGTGCCAGCAGCTTAAAGGGGGACAGGGGGCAGCCCCAGCATTTT. V and J are TRBV7-8 and TRBJ1-5; TRBD1 matches 11 bases. The germline V gene has CDR1 SGHVS and CDR2 FQNEAQ. Trimming removed 2 bases from V and 7 bases from J; junction bases left unmatched: 4. This CDR3 contains 15 residues.

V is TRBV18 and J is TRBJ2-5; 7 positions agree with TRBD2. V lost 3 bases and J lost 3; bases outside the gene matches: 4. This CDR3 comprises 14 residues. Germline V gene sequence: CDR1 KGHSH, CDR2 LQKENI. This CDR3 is CASSPAGVEETQYF. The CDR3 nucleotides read TGTGCCAGCTCACCCGCGGGAGTAGAAGAGACCCAGTACTTC.

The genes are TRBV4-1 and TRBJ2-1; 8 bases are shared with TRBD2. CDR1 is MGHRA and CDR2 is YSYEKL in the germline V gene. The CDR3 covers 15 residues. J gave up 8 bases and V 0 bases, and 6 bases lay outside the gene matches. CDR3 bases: TGCGCCAGCAGCCAAGACGAGCGGGAGTTCGATGAGCAGTTCTTC. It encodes CASSQDEREFDEQFF.

CDR3 DNA: TGCGCCAGCAGCTTGAGGACAGGGGTTGAGCAGTTCTTC. Translation gives CASSLRTGVEQFF. The V call is TRBV5-1, the J call TRBJ2-1; TRBD1 matches at 9 bases. The CDR3 is made up of 13 amino acids. Germline CDR1 SGHRS, CDR2 YFSETQ. Trimming cost V 1 base and J 9 bases; bases outside gene matches: 2.

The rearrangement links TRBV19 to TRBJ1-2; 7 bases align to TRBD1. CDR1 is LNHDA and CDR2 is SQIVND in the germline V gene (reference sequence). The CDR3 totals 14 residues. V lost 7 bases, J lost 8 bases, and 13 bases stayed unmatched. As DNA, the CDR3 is TGTGCCAGTACCAGGGACAGCCTTGAGGCCGGCTACACCTTC. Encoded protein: CASTRDSLEAGYTF.